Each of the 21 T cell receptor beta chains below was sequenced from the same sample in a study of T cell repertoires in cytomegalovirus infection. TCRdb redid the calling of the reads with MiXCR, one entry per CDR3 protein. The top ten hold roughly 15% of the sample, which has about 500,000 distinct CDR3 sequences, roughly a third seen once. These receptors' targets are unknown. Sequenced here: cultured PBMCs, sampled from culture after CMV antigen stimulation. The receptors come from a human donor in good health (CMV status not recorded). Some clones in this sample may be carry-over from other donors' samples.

CDR3 region: CASKPGLGTEQYF. Here the CDR3 DNA reads TGTGCCAGCAAGCCGGGACTCGGGACCGAGCAGTACTTC. The rearrangement uses TRBV6-2 or TRBV6-3 and TRBJ2-7; D possibly corresponds to TRBD2 (6 bases). The CDR3 length is 13 residues. Deletions cut 7 bases from V and 6 bases from J, with 16 bases between. Per germline, CDR1 MNHEY and CDR2 SVGEGT.

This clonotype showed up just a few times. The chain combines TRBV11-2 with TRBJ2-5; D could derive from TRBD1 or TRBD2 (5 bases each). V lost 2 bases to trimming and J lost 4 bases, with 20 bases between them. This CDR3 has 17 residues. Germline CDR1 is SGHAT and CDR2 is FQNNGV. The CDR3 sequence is CASSLTLSGTKRETQYF. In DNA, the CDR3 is TGTGCCAGCAGCTTAACCCTTTCCGGGACGAAGCGAGAGACCCAGTACTTC. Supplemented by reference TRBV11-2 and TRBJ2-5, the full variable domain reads EAGVAQSPRYKIIEKRQSVAFWCNPISGHATLYWYQQILGQGPKLLIQFQNNGVVDDSQLPKDRFSAERLKGVDSTLKIQPAKLEDSAVYLCASSLTLSGTKRETQYFGPGTRLLVL.

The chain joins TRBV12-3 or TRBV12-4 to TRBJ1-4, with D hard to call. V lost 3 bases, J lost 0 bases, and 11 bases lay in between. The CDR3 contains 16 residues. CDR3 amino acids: CASSFPSETTNEKLFF. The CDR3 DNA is TGTGCCAGCAGTTTTCCCTCAGAGACAACTAATGAAAAACTGTTTTTT.

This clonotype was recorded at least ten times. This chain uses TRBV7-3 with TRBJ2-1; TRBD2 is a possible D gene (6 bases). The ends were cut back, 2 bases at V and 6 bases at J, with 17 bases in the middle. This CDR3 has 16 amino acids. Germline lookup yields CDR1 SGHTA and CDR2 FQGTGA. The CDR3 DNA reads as TGTGCCAGCAGCTTAGATTCCACTAGCTCTATCAATGAGCAGTTCTTC. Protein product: CASSLDSTSSINEQFF.

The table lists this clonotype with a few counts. The CDR3 loop is CASRASGAYQPQHF. CDR3 DNA sequence: TGTGCCAGCAGGGCCTCGGGTGCATATCAGCCCCAGCATTTT. The rearrangement uses TRBV27 and TRBJ1-5; D unresolved. Germline V CDR1 and CDR2: MNHEY, SMNVEV (reference sequence). This CDR3 comprises 14 residues. Trimming took off 6 bases at V and 5 bases at J, with 14 bases between the two ends.

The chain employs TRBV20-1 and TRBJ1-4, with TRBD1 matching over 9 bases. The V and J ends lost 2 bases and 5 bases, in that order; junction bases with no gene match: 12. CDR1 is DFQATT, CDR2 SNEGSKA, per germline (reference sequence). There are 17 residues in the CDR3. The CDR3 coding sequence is TGCAGTGCTAGATCTTTGAAAACGGGACAGGGCAATGAAAAACTGTTTTTT. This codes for CSARSLKTGQGNEKLFF.

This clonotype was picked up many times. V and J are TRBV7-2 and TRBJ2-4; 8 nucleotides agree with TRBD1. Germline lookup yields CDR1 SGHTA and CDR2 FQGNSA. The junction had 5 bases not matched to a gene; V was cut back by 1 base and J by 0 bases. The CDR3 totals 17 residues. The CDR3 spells CASSLGTGYGAKNIQYF. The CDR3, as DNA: TGTGCCAGCAGCTTAGGGACAGGGTATGGAGCCAAAAACATTCAGTACTTC.

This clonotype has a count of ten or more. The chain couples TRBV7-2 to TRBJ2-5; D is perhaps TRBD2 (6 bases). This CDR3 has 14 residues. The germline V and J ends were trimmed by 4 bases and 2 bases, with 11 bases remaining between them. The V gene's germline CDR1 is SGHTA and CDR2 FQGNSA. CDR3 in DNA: TGTGCCAGCAGCTCGCTAGCGATACAAGAGACCCAGTACTTC. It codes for CASSSLAIQETQYF. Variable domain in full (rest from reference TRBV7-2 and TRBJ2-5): GAGVSQSPSNKVTEKGKDVELRCDPISGHTALYWYRQSLGQGLEFLIYFQGNSAPDKSGLPSDRFSAERTGGSVSTLTIQRTQQEDSAVYLCASSSLAIQETQYFGPGTRLLVL.

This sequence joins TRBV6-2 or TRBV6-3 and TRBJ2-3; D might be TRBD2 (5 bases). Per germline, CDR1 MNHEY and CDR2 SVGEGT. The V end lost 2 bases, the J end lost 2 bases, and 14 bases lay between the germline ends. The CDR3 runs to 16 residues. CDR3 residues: CASSYGWEPPTDTQYF. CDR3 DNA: TGTGCCAGCAGTTACGGGTGGGAGCCTCCCACAGATACGCAGTATTTT.

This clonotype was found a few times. This CDR3 is CASSYSSSGRFIQSYEQYF. The DNA for the CDR3 is TGTGCCAGCAGTTACTCGTCCAGCGGGAGATTTATTCAGTCCTACGAGCAGTACTTC. The chain couples TRBV6-5 to TRBJ2-7; 8 bases match TRBD2. V was pared by 0 bases and J by 1 base, with 14 bases of the junction left unmatched. The CDR3 is 19 amino acids. CDR1 is MNHEY, CDR2 SVGAGI, per germline.

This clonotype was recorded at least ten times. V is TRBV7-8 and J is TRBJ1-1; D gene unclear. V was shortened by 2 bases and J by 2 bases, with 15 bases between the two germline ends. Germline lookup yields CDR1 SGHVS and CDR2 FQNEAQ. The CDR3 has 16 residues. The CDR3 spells CASSLRPGWANTEAFF. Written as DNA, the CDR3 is TGTGCCAGCAGCTTAAGGCCGGGGTGGGCAAACACTGAAGCTTTCTTT.

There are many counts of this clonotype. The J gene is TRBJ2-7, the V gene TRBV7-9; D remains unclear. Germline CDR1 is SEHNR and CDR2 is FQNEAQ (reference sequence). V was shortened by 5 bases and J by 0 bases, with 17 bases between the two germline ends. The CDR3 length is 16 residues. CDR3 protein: CASSPPWARNSYEQYF. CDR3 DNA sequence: TGTGCCAGCAGCCCCCCATGGGCCAGAAACTCCTACGAGCAGTACTTC.

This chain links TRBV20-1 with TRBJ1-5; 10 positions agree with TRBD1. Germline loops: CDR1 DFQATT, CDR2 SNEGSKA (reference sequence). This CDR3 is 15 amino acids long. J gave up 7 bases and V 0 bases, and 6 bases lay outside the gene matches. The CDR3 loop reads CSAREGQGPGQPQHF. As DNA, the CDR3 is TGCAGTGCTAGAGAGGGACAGGGGCCAGGCCAGCCCCAGCATTTT.

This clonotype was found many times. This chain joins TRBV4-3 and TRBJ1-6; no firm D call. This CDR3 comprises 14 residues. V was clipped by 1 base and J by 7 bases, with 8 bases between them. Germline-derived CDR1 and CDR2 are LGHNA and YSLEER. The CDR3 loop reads CASSQASGNSPLHF. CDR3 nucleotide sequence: TGCGCCAGCAGCCAAGCTAGCGGCAATTCACCCCTCCACTTT.

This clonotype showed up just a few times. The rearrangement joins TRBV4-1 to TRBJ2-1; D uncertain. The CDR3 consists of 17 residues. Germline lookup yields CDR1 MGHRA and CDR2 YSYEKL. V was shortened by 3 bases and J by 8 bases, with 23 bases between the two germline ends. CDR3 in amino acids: CASSHPSGGRRVDEQFF. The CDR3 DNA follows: TGCGCCAGCAGCCACCCCTCCGGCGGTCGAAGGGTGGATGAGCAGTTCTTC.

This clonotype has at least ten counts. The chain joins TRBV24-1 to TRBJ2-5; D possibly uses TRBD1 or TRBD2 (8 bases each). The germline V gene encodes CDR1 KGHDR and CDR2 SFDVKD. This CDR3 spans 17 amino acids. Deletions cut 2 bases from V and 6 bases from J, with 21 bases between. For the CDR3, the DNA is TGTGCCACCAGTGATTCCCCCCGGGGGGGCAGGGGGCAGACCCAGTACTTC. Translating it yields CATSDSPRGGRGQTQYF.

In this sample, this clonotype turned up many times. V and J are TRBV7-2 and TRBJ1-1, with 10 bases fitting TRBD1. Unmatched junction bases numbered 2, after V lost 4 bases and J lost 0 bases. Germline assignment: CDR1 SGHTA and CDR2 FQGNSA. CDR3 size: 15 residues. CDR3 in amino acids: CASSWTGGLNTEAFF. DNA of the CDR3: TGTGCCAGCAGCTGGACAGGGGGTCTGAACACTGAAGCTTTCTTT.

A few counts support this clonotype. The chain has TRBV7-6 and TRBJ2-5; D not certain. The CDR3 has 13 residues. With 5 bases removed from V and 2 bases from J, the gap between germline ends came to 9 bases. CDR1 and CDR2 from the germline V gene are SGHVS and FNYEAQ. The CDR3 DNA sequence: TGTGCCAGCAGCCCGGTCGTACAAGAGACCCAGTACTTC. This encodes CASSPVVQETQYF.

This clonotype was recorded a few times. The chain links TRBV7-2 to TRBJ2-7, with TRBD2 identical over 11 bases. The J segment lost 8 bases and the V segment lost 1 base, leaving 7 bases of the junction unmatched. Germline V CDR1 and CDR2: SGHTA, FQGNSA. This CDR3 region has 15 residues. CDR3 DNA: TGTGCCAGCAGCTTAGTACTAGCGGGAGAGGCCAAGCAGTACTTC. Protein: CASSLVLAGEAKQYF.

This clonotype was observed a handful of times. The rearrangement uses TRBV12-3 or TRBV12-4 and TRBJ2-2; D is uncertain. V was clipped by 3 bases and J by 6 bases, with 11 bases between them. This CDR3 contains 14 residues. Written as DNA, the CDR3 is TGTGCCAGCAGTTTTCTTAGTAAGGCCGGGGAGCTGTTTTTT. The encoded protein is CASSFLSKAGELFF.

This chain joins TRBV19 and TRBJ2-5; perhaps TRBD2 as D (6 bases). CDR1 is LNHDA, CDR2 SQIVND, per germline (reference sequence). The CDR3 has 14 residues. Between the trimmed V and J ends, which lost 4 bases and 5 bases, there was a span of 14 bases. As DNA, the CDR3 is TGTGCCAGTAGTACCATCTCGGGGGAGGAGACCCAGTACTTC. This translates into CASSTISGEETQYF. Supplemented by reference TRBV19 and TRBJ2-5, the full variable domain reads DGGITQSPKYLFRKEGQNVTLSCEQNLNHDAMYWYRQDPGQGLRLIYYSQIVNDFQKGDIAEGYSVSREKKESFPLTVTSAQKNPTAFYLCASSTISGEETQYFGPGTRLLVL.